One and the same sample provided the 27 T cell receptor beta chains below, sequenced in a study of T cell responses to AZD1222 COVID-19 vaccine. TCRdb's copy holds only in-frame clones and misses some; the assay was immunoSEQ multiplex PCR. The sample yields just over 150,000 clones, less than 90% seen once. The sequenced sample was peripheral blood, obtained after recovery from COVID-19. The receptors stem from an adult who had recovered from COVID-19.

This chain joins TRBV9 and TRBJ2-3; D possibly corresponds to TRBD2 (6 bases). Germline V CDR1 and CDR2: SGDLS, YYNGEE. V was pared by 6 bases and J by 3 bases, with 11 bases between. CDR3 size: 13 residues. CDR3 residues: CASTDGGTDTQYF. The CDR3 region has the DNA TGTGCCAGCACAGACGGGGGAACAGATACGCAGTATTTT. Combining the CDR3 with reference TRBV9 and TRBJ2-3 gives the whole variable domain DSGVTQTPKHLITATGQRVTLRCSPRSGDLSVYWYQQSLDQGLQFLIQYYNGEERAKGNILERFSAQQFPDLHSELNLSSLELGDSALYFCASTDGGTDTQYFGPGTRLTVL.

V is TRBV5-1 and J is TRBJ1-1; TRBD1 might be the D (6 bases). The CDR3 consists of 15 residues. Per germline, CDR1 SGHRS and CDR2 YFSETQ. V lost 2 bases and J lost 5, with 16 bases in between. The CDR3 DNA reads as TGCGCCAGCAGCTTATCCGGGCAGGGGTATACTGAAGCTTTCTTT. As protein: CASSLSGQGYTEAFF.

This clone was detected only once. V gene TRBV5-1 combines with J gene TRBJ2-7; 10 bases are a match to TRBD2. J lost 4 bases, V lost 4 bases, and 2 bases had no gene match. CDR3 length equals 13 residues. Germline-derived CDR1 and CDR2 are SGHRS and YFSETQ. The CDR3 DNA reads as TGCGCCAGCAGCGCAGCGGGAGGGTACGAGCAGTACTTC. Translation: CASSAAGGYEQYF.

The chain recombines TRBV5-1 with TRBJ2-7; D may match TRBD1 or TRBD2 (5 bases each). There are 14 residues in the CDR3. V shed 4 bases and J shed 3 bases, with 14 bases lying between them. The germline V gene has CDR1 SGHRS and CDR2 YFSETQ. The CDR3 sequence: CASSPRGQGYEQYF. DNA of the CDR3: TGCGCCAGCAGCCCTAGAGGGCAGGGCTACGAGCAGTACTTC.

The chain's CDR3 is CASSSGTGWGSPLHF. CDR3 sequence (DNA): TGTGCCAGCAGCTCCGGGACAGGGTGGGGTTCACCCCTCCACTTT. The chain employs TRBV6-5 and TRBJ1-6, with 9 nucleotides matching TRBD1. After removal of 6 bases from V and 9 bases from J, the junction contained 9 bases not matched to a gene. The germline V gene encodes CDR1 MNHEY and CDR2 SVGAGI. The CDR3 is made up of 15 amino acids.

The V gene is TRBV7-2, the J gene TRBJ2-7, with no clear D. The V gene's germline CDR1 is SGHTA and CDR2 FQGNSA. V lost 5 bases and J 0 bases, leaving 14 bases between the germline ends. This CDR3 has 15 amino acids. The CDR3 here is CASSPSTTPSYEQYF. The CDR3 nucleotides are TGTGCCAGCAGCCCCTCAACAACTCCCTCCTACGAGCAGTACTTC. The full variable domain, rest sourced from reference TRBV7-2 and TRBJ2-7, is GAGVSQSPSNKVTEKGKDVELRCDPISGHTALYWYRQSLGQGLEFLIYFQGNSAPDKSGLPSDRFSAERTGGSVSTLTIQRTQQEDSAVYLCASSPSTTPSYEQYFGPGTRLTVT.

The rearrangement uses TRBV21-1 and TRBJ1-5; the table's TRBD1 call for D was not verified on the DNA. TRBV21-1 is a pseudogene segment. CDR3 length: 16 residues. In DNA form, the CDR3 reads TGTGCCAGCTCCCTCATCCAAGGGGGTTGCAATCAGCCCCAGCATTTT. Protein product: CASSLIQGGCNQPQHF.

This clone came up a few times. The rearrangement joins TRBV21-1 to TRBJ2-1; the table's D gene call, TRBD1, was not cross checked with the DNA. TRBV21-1 is listed as a pseudogene. This CDR3 has 14 residues. The CDR3 sequence: CASSGRTGYNEQFF. The CDR3 bases are TGTGCCAGCAGCGGCCGGACAGGGTACAATGAGCAGTTCTTC.

The J gene is TRBJ2-1, the V gene TRBV5-4; 7 nucleotides line up with TRBD1. The junction had 6 bases not matched to a gene; V was cut back by 4 bases and J by 2 bases. Germline CDR1 and CDR2: SGHNT and YYREEE (reference sequence). The CDR3 totals 15 residues. The CDR3 region is CASSEDRAPYNEQFF. DNA for the CDR3: TGTGCCAGCAGCGAAGACAGGGCGCCCTACAATGAGCAGTTCTTC.

The V gene is TRBV28, the J gene TRBJ2-7; a weak D match, TRBD1 (5 bases). In germline, CDR1 is MDHEN, CDR2 SYDVKM. This CDR3 has 13 amino acids. Deletions cut 2 bases from V and 4 bases from J, with 9 bases between. The CDR3 region is CASSLVTVYEQYF. The CDR3 nucleotides read TGTGCCAGCAGTTTAGTGACAGTTTACGAGCAGTACTTC.

This chain joins TRBV27 and TRBJ2-1; 7 bases match TRBD1. In germline, CDR1 is MNHEY, CDR2 SMNVEV (reference sequence). J gave up 8 bases and V 3 bases, and 1 base lay outside the gene matches. CDR3 length: 12 amino acids. The CDR3 DNA reads as TGTGCCAGCAGTTTCGACAGGGATGAGCAGTTCTTC. This encodes CASSFDRDEQFF.

The V call is TRBV11-2, the J call TRBJ2-7; D might be TRBD1 (6 bases). V was clipped by 1 base and J by 3 bases, with 16 bases between them. The CDR3 runs to 16 residues. CDR1 SGHAT and CDR2 FQNNGV come from the germline V gene. CDR3 in DNA: TGTGCCAGCAGCTTAGTAGGCGGCAGGGACATCTACGAGCAGTACTTC. This codes for CASSLVGGRDIYEQYF.

This clone appeared a few times. This chain links TRBV2 with TRBJ1-2, with 10 bases identical to TRBD1. The CDR3 runs 14 residues. With 2 bases clipped from V and 6 bases from J, the junction kept 3 bases outside the gene matches. Germline loops: CDR1 SNHLY, CDR2 FYNNEI. This CDR3 is CASSERQGANGYTF. DNA of the CDR3: TGTGCCAGCAGTGAAAGACAGGGGGCAAATGGCTACACCTTC.

V gene TRBV18 combines with J gene TRBJ1-1, with unresolved D. V was cut by 3 bases and J by 1 base, with 6 bases left in between. The CDR3 consists of 13 residues. Germline values: CDR1 KGHSH, CDR2 LQKENI. The CDR3 bases are TGTGCCAGCTCACCGCAGAAGAACACTGAAGCTTTCTTT. Translating it yields CASSPQKNTEAFF.

J is TRBJ1-2 and V is TRBV28; tentatively, D is TRBD1 (5 bases). The germline CDR1 and CDR2 sequences are MDHEN and SYDVKM. The length of the CDR3 is 16 residues. V was pared by 0 bases and J by 6 bases, with 17 bases between. CDR3 loop: CASSLWGERARNGYTF. The CDR3 nucleotides are TGTGCCAGCAGTTTATGGGGGGAGAGGGCGCGGAATGGCTACACCTTC.

The CDR3 coding sequence is TGTGCCAGCAGCTTAGGCGTAGGCCAGTACAATGAGCAGTTCTTC. Translation: CASSLGVGQYNEQFF. The chain combines TRBV7-8 with TRBJ2-1; unclear D gene. V lost 1 base to trimming and J lost 4 bases, with 11 bases between them. CDR1 and CDR2 (germline): SGHVS, FQNEAQ. This CDR3 is built from 15 residues.

The table lists this clone with a few counts. The chain is built from TRBV5-1 and TRBJ2-2; perhaps TRBD1 as D (6 bases). This CDR3 comprises 14 residues. Germline V CDR1 and CDR2: SGHRS, YFSETQ. The germline V and J ends were trimmed by 4 bases and 2 bases, with 9 bases remaining between them. DNA for the CDR3: TGCGCCAGCAGCGGCAGGGGCAACACCGGGGAGCTGTTTTTT. Its translation: CASSGRGNTGELFF.

The chain employs TRBV28 and TRBJ2-6; 9 bases are a match to TRBD2. The CDR3 runs to 17 residues. J was trimmed by 4 bases and V by 4 bases; bases with no gene match: 8. The germline V gene has CDR1 MDHEN and CDR2 SYDVKM. CDR3 sequence reads: CASSSGLASRGANVLTF. For the CDR3, the DNA is TGTGCCAGCAGTTCGGGACTAGCTTCGCGAGGGGCCAACGTCCTGACTTTC.

The genes are TRBV11-2 and TRBJ2-2; D is uncertain. The germline V gene has CDR1 SGHAT and CDR2 FQNNGV. Trimming left V 7 bases short and J 1 base short, with 7 bases between. The CDR3 is 13 residues long. CDR3 protein: CASTARNTGELFF. The CDR3 nucleotides read TGTGCCAGCACCGCCAGGAACACCGGGGAGCTGTTTTTT.

V is TRBV7-8 and J is TRBJ2-5; D might be TRBD2 (6 bases). V lost 2 bases and J 4 bases, leaving 14 bases between the germline ends. Germline-derived CDR1 and CDR2 are SGHVS and FQNEAQ. The CDR3 is 15 residues long. CDR3: CASSLLPGLRETQYF. The CDR3 coding sequence is TGTGCCAGCAGCTTACTACCGGGACTGAGAGAGACCCAGTACTTC.

The chain links TRBV6-4 to TRBJ1-3; maybe TRBD1 (5 bases). Between the trimmed V and J ends, which lost 6 bases and 0 bases, there was a span of 15 bases. From germline, CDR1 is MRHNA and CDR2 SNTAGT. The CDR3 consists of 16 residues. The CDR3 region is CASRSRGGISGNTIYF. CDR3 bases: TGTGCCAGCAGATCGAGGGGCGGAATCTCTGGAAACACCATATATTTT.

The J gene is TRBJ1-1, the V gene TRBV5-8; 10 bases fit TRBD1. This CDR3 region has 15 residues. CDR1 is SGHTS, CDR2 YDEGEE, per germline. The ends lost 2 bases at V and 8 bases at J; junction bases unmatched: 9. The CDR3 DNA reads TGTGCCAGCAGCTTATCCGGGACAGGGGCCTCGGAAGCTTTCTTT. It translates to CASSLSGTGASEAFF.

J is TRBJ1-5 and V is TRBV2; D perhaps matches TRBD1 (5 bases). The CDR3 extends over 14 amino acids. Per the germline V gene, CDR1 is SNHLY and CDR2 is FYNNEI. Between the trimmed V and J ends, which lost 1 base and 4 bases, there was a span of 8 bases. CDR3 amino acids: CASSEEGFNQPQHF. The CDR3 DNA follows: TGTGCCAGCAGTGAAGAGGGGTTTAATCAGCCCCAGCATTTT.

This rearrangement joins TRBV6-6 to TRBJ2-7, with TRBD1 matching over 7 bases. V dropped 5 bases and J dropped 5; count of bases not matched to a gene: 18. The V gene's germline CDR1 is MNHNY and CDR2 SVGAGI (reference sequence). The CDR3 is made up of 17 amino acids. The CDR3 region has the DNA TGTGCCAGCAGTCGAGAGAGTACCGGGACAGTTTACGACGAGCAGTACTTC. It translates to CASSRESTGTVYDEQYF.

This clone was seen only a few times. V is TRBV2 and J is TRBJ2-1, with 10 bases matching TRBD2. Germline V CDR1 and CDR2: SNHLY, FYNNEI. There are 15 residues in the CDR3. V shed 6 bases, J shed 8 bases, and the junction held 10 bases outside the gene matches. CDR3 sequence reads: CASSDTSGNPDEQFF. CDR3 DNA: TGTGCCAGCAGCGATACTAGCGGGAATCCAGATGAGCAGTTCTTC.

V gene TRBV5-1 combines with J gene TRBJ2-7; D not certain. This CDR3 has 16 residues. The V gene lost 0 bases and the J gene lost 3 bases, with 16 bases spanning the gap. CDR1 and CDR2 from the germline V gene are SGHRS and YFSETQ. The chain's CDR3 is CASSLEGGPLGYEQYF. The CDR3 nucleotides are TGCGCCAGCAGCTTGGAGGGCGGCCCTTTAGGCTACGAGCAGTACTTC.

The V call is TRBV7-9, the J call TRBJ2-7; no reliable D call. The CDR3 spans 12 residues. CDR1 and CDR2 from the germline V gene are SEHNR and FQNEAQ (reference sequence). The germline V and J ends were trimmed by 2 bases and 6 bases, with 8 bases remaining between them. CDR3 nucleotides: TGTGCCAGCAGCTTAATGGGCTCCGAGCAGTACTTC. It specifies CASSLMGSEQYF.